This TCR beta chain was sequenced in a study of tumor-infiltrating lymphocytes in primary liver carcinoma. Study observations and caveats: When set against blood, tumors had a significantly higher top-250-clone fraction (p = 0.039). Paired tumor-adjacent and tumor-blood samples overlapped less than tumor region pairs did.

It was from approximately 20-30 mg of unsorted bulk tissue that RNA and DNA were co-extracted. Tumor samples uniformly had over 80% viable tumor cells. From about 530 ng total RNA, TCR beta cDNA was generated with a primer in the constant region. TCR beta libraries came from three nested multiplex PCR rounds using slightly modified ARM-PCR. PCR rounds one and two used TRBV1-TRBV30 forward primers with a C-beta reverse primer for 10 cycles each. TCRdb processed the multiplex PCR reads anew with MiXCR; each CDR3 protein has one entry. In the table there are around 120,000 distinct CDR3 sequences, approximately 70% of which are singletons. This clonotype is labeled medium-sized. What it recognizes is unknown. The CDR3 has 13 amino acids. The V gene's germline CDR1 is MNHNY and CDR2 SVGAGI (reference sequence). V trimming: 7 bases; J trimming: 5 bases; junction bases outside the gene matches: 7.

The sample taken for sequencing was liver tumor tissue from sampling region 1. Subset meaning: tumor region T1, superior pole. The sequence derives from a woman in her fifties or sixties with primary liver carcinoma and hepatitis B virus infection. This chain connects TRBV6-6 to TRBJ1-1; the match to TRBD1 covers 7 bases. The DNA for the CDR3 is TGTGCCAGCAAGAAGACAGGGCGGACTGAAGCTTTCTTT. Translated, it gives CASKKTGRTEAFF.